The entry below gives a single T cell receptor (beta chain) sequence along with its context. Distinct nucleotide sequences in the sample also encode this CDR3. The sample belongs to a study of shared clonotypes between healthy human individuals. The CDR3 contains 15 residues. The trim removed 0 bases at V and 1 base at J, leaving 1 base unmatched. The germline gives CDR1 MNHEY, CDR2 SVGAGI. Using 200 ng DNA, 30,000 to 35,000 T cell genomes, the sorted-subset replicate PCRs were run. Libraries were prepared by immunoSEQ multiplex PCR; TCRdb keeps only in-frame clonotypes and omits some of them. The sample contains some 2,100,000 clones, approximately 94% of which appear only once.

The chain recombines TRBV6-5 with TRBJ2-3; TRBD2 aligns across 7 bases. This clonotype was sampled from a man between 18 and 35 years old in good health. Sequencing input: naive CD4+ T cells sorted from blood. Noted subset: CD45RA+ positively selected. The CDR3 loop is CASSYSLAGTDTQYF. As DNA, the CDR3 is TGTGCCAGCAGTTACTCGCTAGCGGGCACAGATACGCAGTATTTT.